The entry below describes one T cell receptor beta chain. What it recognizes is unknown. This sample is drawn from a study of beta chain features in type 1 diabetes. Study findings and constraints: TCRB CDR3s from Type 1 diabetes patients were moderately but significantly shorter in all four CD4+ subsets.

This CDR3 has 15 amino acids. In germline, CDR1 is KGHSH, CDR2 LQKENI. V lost 3 bases and J 0 bases, leaving 11 bases between the germline ends. TCRB transcripts that were expressed got sequenced, as all of the isolated RNA had been reverse transcribed. Sequencing was performed with immunoSEQ multiplex PCR; in TCRdb, only in-frame clones are kept and a portion is missing. The sample consists of 600,000 to 700,000 clones, roughly 13% of them appearing once. This rearrangement joins TRBV18 to TRBJ1-1; tentative D call: TRBD1 (6 bases). The specimen sequenced was naive CD4+ T cells from blood. This clonotype was sampled from a young man with type 1 diabetes. The chain's CDR3 is CASSPLTGLNTEAFF. The CDR3 nucleotides are TGTGCCAGCTCACCTCTGACAGGATTGAACACTGAAGCTTTCTTT.